This TCR beta chain came from a study of blood T cells in healthy people across ages. Study background: Through template switching, about one barcoded beta molecule was captured per two T cells, as measured in model experiments.

Healthy individuals of Caucasian origin from Russia, aged roughly 6 to 100, served as donors. Germline V gene sequence: CDR1 LNHDA, CDR2 SQIVND (reference sequence). The V and J ends lost 8 bases and 7 bases respectively, with 11 bases between them. The CDR3 contains 11 residues. Whole-study findings and limits: Older individuals had lower TCR beta diversity per million T cells (the decline was roughly linear). Aged donors had fewer naive CD4+ cells and lower diversity than long-lived donors.

As concerns this clonotype: No antigen is known for it.

A second about 7 to 11 cycle PCR used barcoded and J-beta primers. TCRdb passed the 5' RACE reads through MiXCR, listing each CDR3 protein once. The repertoire includes approximately 1.5 million distinct CDR3 sequences, about 31% of them detected once, and approximately 11% sits in the top ten. The TCR sequence derives from a woman in her twenties or thirties in good health. Material for sequencing was blood. The chain couples TRBV19 to TRBJ1-2, with unresolved D. CDR3 coding DNA: TGTGCCAGTGAGAGGTCGGCTGGCTACACCTTC. Amino acid sequence: CASERSAGYTF. The whole variable domain, filled in from reference TRBV19 and TRBJ1-2, reads DGGITQSPKYLFRKEGQNVTLSCEQNLNHDAMYWYRQDPGQGLRLIYYSQIVNDFQKGDIAEGYSVSREKKESFPLTVTSAQKNPTAFYLCASERSAGYTFGSGTRLTVV.